A selection of T cell receptor beta chains follows, all from one sample in a study of T cells in localized non-small cell lung cancer. Data came from immunoSEQ multiplex PCR; TCRdb stores just in-frame clones and leaves some out. The sample contains fewer than 25,000 clones, about 88% of which appear only once. This sample comprised peripheral blood, obtained before any cancer treatment. The receptor set was obtained from a male donor aged 60 or over with stage I lung adenocarcinoma. The conserved cysteine and the conserved F or W are not part of the CDR3 here.

length	V	J	CDR3
11	TRBV19	TRBJ1-2	ASSDRGRRGYT
13	TRBV19	TRBJ2-1	ASSISFISYNEQF
12	TRBV19	TRBJ1-2	ASSRGDRVHGYT
13	TRBV19	TRBJ1-5	ASSIFGQSEQPQH
11	TRBV28	TRBJ2-7	ASSIGTSYEQY
12	TRBV28	TRBJ1-5	ASSLTGDNQPQH
16	TRBV14	TRBJ2-7	ASSHGLAGIHWGYEQY
11	TRBV5-1	TRBJ2-7	ASTRDSNYEQY
17	TRBV7-2	TRBJ2-1	ASSLSTGTGTSAYNEQF
15	TRBV21-1	TRBJ1-2	ASSHSPGQGFNYGYT
11	TRBV27	TRBJ2-7	ASSSDLLYEQY
10	TRBV19	TRBJ1-1	ASSYGNTEAF
10	TRBV5-4	TRBJ2-5	ASSPGKETQY
10	TRBV5-1	TRBJ1-1	ASRIGVAEAF
13	TRBV7-8	TRBJ1-1	ASSPRQGLNTEAF
13	TRBV19	TRBJ1-5	ASSTAVGSDQPQH
15	TRBV30	TRBJ1-5	AWSASRSARSNQPQH
16	TRBV7-6	TRBJ2-1	ASSLALAGGLSYNEQF
14	TRBV4-3	TRBJ1-2	ASSQDGGGINYGYT
13	TRBV2	TRBJ1-5	ASSEGLASNQPQH
11	TRBV6-5	TRBJ1-5	ASTGQGNQPQH
13	TRBV5-1	TRBJ2-1	ASVPGTSGSDEQF
14	TRBV9	TRBJ2-1	ASSVGEGPGLNEQF
13	TRBV7-8	TRBJ2-1	ASSLAVLVGDEQF
12	TRBV7-2	TRBJ2-3	ASSLGGRTDTQY
11	TRBV6-5	TRBJ1-5	ASSVTRSQPQH
13	TRBV6-4	TRBJ2-3	ASSSGPDPADTQY
13	TRBV5-1	TRBJ1-2	ASSPTTGIDYGYT
16	TRBV7-9	TRBJ1-4	ASSAGTGGPATNEKLF
13	TRBV4-2	TRBJ2-1	ASSLGLAGRNEQF
11	TRBV5-6	TRBJ2-5	ASSLTGLETQY
12	TRBV5-8	TRBJ2-1	ASSSWPAGETQF
11	TRBV29-1	TRBJ2-1	SVEPTGGNEQF
16	TRBV6-1	TRBJ2-3	ASSVSSGSAGATDTQY
12	TRBV18	TRBJ2-7	ASSGDSGSYEQY
13	TRBV30	TRBJ1-1	AWSGQPRLNTEAF
12	TRBV5-1	TRBJ2-1	ASSLDGGGNEQF
15	TRBV5-1	TRBJ1-1	ASSLGGTALSNTEAF
15	TRBV5-1	TRBJ1-1	ASSWPIGTGVNTEAF
12	TRBV28	TRBJ1-2	ASSLSGINYGYT
11	TRBV9	TRBJ2-2	ASSVMDTGELF
12	TRBV4-2	TRBJ1-6	ASSPGQGNSPLH
16	TRBV10-2	TRBJ2-7	ASSDPPRSIAGENEQY
13	TRBV28	TRBJ1-1	ASSSPGTVNTEAF
14	TRBV21-1	TRBJ2-7	ASSKGTALRGDEQY
12	TRBV6-5	TRBJ1-4	ASTRWGQNEKLF
11	TRBV19	TRBJ1-2	ASSTTGGDGYT
13	TRBV28	TRBJ2-1	ASSFSRSSIDEQF
12	TRBV6-5	TRBJ1-5	ASSATGAYQPQH
12	TRBV18	TRBJ2-5	ASSPTADTETQY
11	TRBV29-1	TRBJ2-7	SVVFPGTREQY